This TCR beta chain was recorded in a study of blood T cells in healthy people across ages. General study points: Per million T cells, TCR beta diversity dropped roughly linearly as age increased.

Germline CDR1 and CDR2: KGHSH and LQKENI. The ends were cut back, 2 bases at V and 6 bases at J, with 13 bases in the middle. CDR3 length: 15 residues. As to this clonotype: The target antigen is unknown.

For the second PCR, which ran for about 7 to 12 cycles, a sample-barcoded 5' primer and a J-beta primer mix were used. MiXCR, run by TCRdb on the 5' RACE reads, gives a single entry per CDR3 protein. The table lists 450,000 to 600,000 distinct CDR3 sequences, about a quarter of them singletons. It was approximately 10 milliliters of peripheral blood that were drawn from each donor. In addition, the sample was reused for a study of T cells of mothers and their children. That source adds: Samples were obtained from three healthy Caucasian mothers and their six children. The authors identified no persistent microchimeric T cell clones.

The rearrangement uses TRBV18 and TRBJ2-2; D is unresolved. Material: blood. This TCR was sampled from a boy between 2 and 10 years old in good health. The CDR3 sequence: CASSPKSRSSGELFF. Here the CDR3 DNA reads TGTGCCAGCTCACCAAAGAGCAGGTCGTCCGGGGAGCTGTTTTTT.